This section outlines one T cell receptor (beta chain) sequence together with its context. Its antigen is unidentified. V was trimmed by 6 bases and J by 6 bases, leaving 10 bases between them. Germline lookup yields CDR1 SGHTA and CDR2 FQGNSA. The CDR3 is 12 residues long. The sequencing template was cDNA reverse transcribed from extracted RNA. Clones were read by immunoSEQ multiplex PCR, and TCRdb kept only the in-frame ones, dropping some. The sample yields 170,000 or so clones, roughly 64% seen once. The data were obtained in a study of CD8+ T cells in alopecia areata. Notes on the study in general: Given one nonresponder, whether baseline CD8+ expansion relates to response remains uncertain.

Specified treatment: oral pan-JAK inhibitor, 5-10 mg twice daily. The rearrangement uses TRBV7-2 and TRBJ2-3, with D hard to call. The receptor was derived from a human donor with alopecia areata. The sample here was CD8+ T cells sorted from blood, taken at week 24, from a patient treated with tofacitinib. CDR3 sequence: CASSFMADTQYF. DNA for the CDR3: TGTGCCAGCAGTTTCATGGCGGATACGCAGTATTTT.